This record covers a single T cell receptor beta chain. Its antigen is not known. This sample is part of a study of T cells in Graves' hyperthyroidism and ophthalmopathy. This CDR3 spans 15 amino acids. Trimming left V 6 bases short and J 0 bases short, with 14 bases between. From RNA transcripts, TCR beta CDR3 regions were amplified. When the TCR CDR3 underwent first-round RT-PCR, the HTBI primer set was used. Via MiXCR, TCRdb re-called the multiplex PCR reads, giving one row per CDR3 protein. Of 450,000 to 700,000 distinct CDR3 sequences detected, around 45% appear once; the ten largest clones hold around 19%. Study-level points and caveats: Among clonotypes expanded in thyroid above 0.001, most were also found in blood.

The sequenced sample consisted of peripheral blood or thyroid tissue (not recorded which). This chain connects TRBV12-3 or TRBV12-4 to TRBJ1-2, with D hard to call. The receptor was derived from an adult woman with Graves' disease, either hyperthyroidism or ophthalmopathy (not recorded which). Here the CDR3 DNA reads TGTGCCAGCAGCCCGATCCACAACCCTAACTATGGCTACACCTTC. Its protein is CASSPIHNPNYGYTF.